This TCR beta chain was profiled in a study of blood T cell repertoires in COVID-19. In the authors' workflow: Reference gene primer amplification in the assay estimated nucleated cell counts. Using immunoSEQ multiplex PCR, the repertoire was profiled, and TCRdb retains in-frame clones only, with some absent. That table gives V, J and clone size, and the DNA gave D and trimming. There are 350,000 or so clones in the sample; around 83% occur only once, and 3% lies in the top ten. The TCR originated in a man between 25 and 39 years old with active or convalescent COVID-19. Source material: peripheral blood.

This chain's CDR3 is CASSISQNYNEQFF. The CDR3 DNA reads as TGTGCCAGTAGTATTAGCCAAAATTACAATGAGCAGTTCTTC. This chain joins TRBV19 and TRBJ2-1; D unclear. The CDR3 spans 14 residues. Trimming took off 3 bases at V and 4 bases at J, with 10 bases between the two ends. Germline CDR1 is LNHDA and CDR2 is SQIVND (reference sequence). The complete variable domain, with remaining parts taken from reference TRBV19 and TRBJ2-1, reads DGGITQSPKYLFRKEGQNVTLSCEQNLNHDAMYWYRQDPGQGLRLIYYSQIVNDFQKGDIAEGYSVSREKKESFPLTVTSAQKNPTAFYLCASSISQNYNEQFFGPGTRLTVL.